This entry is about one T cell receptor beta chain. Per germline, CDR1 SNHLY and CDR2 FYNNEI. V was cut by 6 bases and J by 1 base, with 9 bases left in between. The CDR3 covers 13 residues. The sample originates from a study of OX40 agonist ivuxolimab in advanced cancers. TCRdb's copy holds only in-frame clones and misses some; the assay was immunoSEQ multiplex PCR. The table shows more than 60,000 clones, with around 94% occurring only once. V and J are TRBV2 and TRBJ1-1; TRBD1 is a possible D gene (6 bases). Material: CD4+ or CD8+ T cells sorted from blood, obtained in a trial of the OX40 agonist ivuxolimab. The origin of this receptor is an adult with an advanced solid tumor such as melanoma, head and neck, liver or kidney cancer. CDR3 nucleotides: TGTGCCAGCAGAGAACAGGGGAACACTGAAGCTTTCTTT. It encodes CASREQGNTEAFF.